Each of the 28 T cell receptor beta chains below was sequenced from the same sample in a study of OX40 agonist ivuxolimab in advanced cancers. Profiling relied on immunoSEQ multiplex PCR, and the TCRdb table lists in-frame clones only, not all of them. The data show some 35,000 clones, about four fifths seen once. Here the sequenced sample was CD4+ or CD8+ T cells sorted from blood, taken in a trial of the OX40 agonist ivuxolimab. These receptors originate from an adult with an advanced solid tumor such as melanoma, head and neck, liver or kidney cancer.

The gene calls are TRBV28 and TRBJ2-3, with TRBD2 matching over 8 bases. The CDR3 totals 17 residues. The J segment lost 2 bases and the V segment lost 5 bases, leaving 12 bases of the junction unmatched. Germline CDR1 is MDHEN and CDR2 is SYDVKM. CDR3 protein: CASSTFPGGEDTDTQYF. In nucleotides, the CDR3 is TGTGCCAGCAGTACTTTCCCGGGGGGGGAGGACACAGATACGCAGTATTTT.

This clone was seen more than once but under ten times. CDR3 sequence: CASSLAADITGHEQYF. As DNA, the CDR3 is TGTGCCAGCAGCTTAGCGGCCGACATCACCGGCCACGAGCAGTACTTC. This chain joins TRBV7-9 and TRBJ2-7, with D unresolved. This CDR3 has 16 amino acids. CDR1 is SEHNR, CDR2 FQNEAQ, per germline (reference sequence). With 0 bases removed from V and 5 bases from J, the gap between germline ends came to 17 bases.

The V call is TRBV11-3, the J call TRBJ1-1; no clear D. This CDR3 is built from 15 residues. Trimming removed 3 bases from V and 4 bases from J, with 15 bases in between. Germline-derived CDR1 and CDR2 are SGHNT and YENEEA. CDR3 region: CASSFFRGAGTEAFF. The CDR3 bases are TGTGCCAGCAGCTTTTTCCGGGGAGCGGGCACTGAAGCTTTCTTT. Full variable domain (outside the CDR3, taken from reference TRBV11-3 and TRBJ1-1): EAGVVQSPRYKIIEKKQPVAFWCNPISGHNTLYWYLQNLGQGPELLIRYENEEAVDDSQLPKDRFSAERLKGVDSTLKIQPAELGDSAVYLCASSFFRGAGTEAFFGQGTRLTVV.

The V and J genes are TRBV13 and TRBJ2-7; 11 positions match TRBD2. The CDR3 has 13 amino acids. Germline CDR1 reads PRHDT; CDR2 reads FYEKMQ (reference sequence). The V segment lost 5 bases and the J segment 6 bases; nucleotides outside the gene matches: 3. The CDR3 protein is CASSAGLAAEQYF. In DNA, the CDR3 is TGTGCCAGCAGCGCGGGACTAGCGGCCGAGCAGTACTTC.

In its sample, this clone was seen a few times. This rearrangement joins TRBV2 to TRBJ1-1; weak D call: TRBD1 (5 bases). V was trimmed by 10 bases and J by 1 base, leaving 10 bases between them. The length of the CDR3 is 12 residues. The V gene's germline CDR1 is SNHLY and CDR2 FYNNEI. The CDR3 here is CATGTANTEAFF. In nucleotides, the CDR3 is TGTGCCACCGGGACGGCGAACACTGAAGCTTTCTTT.

V usage is TRBV6-5 and J usage is TRBJ2-3; D may be TRBD2 (6 bases). Germline loops: CDR1 MNHEY, CDR2 SVGAGI. This CDR3 spans 15 amino acids. Trimming removed 9 bases from V and 1 base from J, with 17 bases in between. The chain's CDR3 is CASLPLAGRTDTQYF. Written as DNA, the CDR3 is TGTGCCAGTTTACCTCTGGCGGGACGCACAGATACGCAGTATTTT.

This sequence joins TRBV4-1 and TRBJ2-3; 11 bases line up with TRBD2. Germline CDR1 is MGHRA and CDR2 is YSYEKL. With V trimmed by 0 bases and J by 13 bases, 12 bases remained unmatched. CDR3 length equals 16 residues. CDR3 in DNA: TGCGCCAGCAGCCAAGATCGGGGTAGCGGGAGGGCCCCCGAGTATTTT. This gives the protein CASSQDRGSGRAPEYF.

The rearrangement uses TRBV4-1 and TRBJ2-7; D might be TRBD1 (5 bases). CDR3 length: 13 residues. V lost 8 bases and J 7 bases, leaving 18 bases between the germline ends. In germline, CDR1 is MGHRA, CDR2 YSYEKL. CDR3 DNA sequence: TGCGCCAGCCGGCCCCCCCAGGGCTGGGAGCAGTACTTC. This codes for CASRPPQGWEQYF.

The CDR3 reads CASLPAGGASTDTQYF. Written as DNA, the CDR3 is TGTGCCAGCCTCCCCGCAGGGGGCGCGAGCACAGATACGCAGTATTTT. The chain uses TRBV13 and TRBJ2-3, with 8 bases matching TRBD1. The length of the CDR3 is 16 residues. The V gene's germline CDR1 is PRHDT and CDR2 FYEKMQ (reference sequence). With V trimmed by 8 bases and J by 0 bases, 10 bases remained unmatched. Full variable domain (rest looked up from reference TRBV13 and TRBJ2-3): AAGVIQSPRHLIKEKRETATLKCYPIPRHDTVYWYQQGPGQDPQFLISFYEKMQSDKGSIPDRFSAQQFSDYHSELNMSSLELGDSALYFCASLPAGGASTDTQYFGPGTRLTVL.

The chain combines TRBV6-1 with TRBJ1-2, with 8 bases fitting TRBD1. CDR1 and CDR2 from the germline V gene are MNHNS and SASEGT. This CDR3 is 15 amino acids long. The trim removed 6 bases at V and 5 bases at J, leaving 11 bases unmatched. As DNA, the CDR3 is TGTGCCAGCAGCCCCCAGACAGGGGCCACGTATGGCTACACCTTC. Translated, it gives CASSPQTGATYGYTF.

The J gene is TRBJ2-7, the V gene TRBV6-6; D unresolved. CDR3 length: 12 residues. Trimming stripped 4 bases from V and 6 bases from J, with 10 bases between. Germline CDR1 is MNHNY and CDR2 is SVGAGI (reference sequence). The CDR3 bases are TGTGCCAGCAGTTCTCTAGTTTCCGAGCAGTACTTC. Its protein product is CASSSLVSEQYF.

The gene calls are TRBV6-1 and TRBJ1-5, with 9 bases aligning to TRBD1. With 9 bases clipped from V and 4 bases from J, the junction kept 10 bases outside the gene matches. Germline values: CDR1 MNHNS, CDR2 SASEGT. The CDR3 consists of 15 residues. CDR3 in amino acids: CASRTGAHWNQPQHF. CDR3 bases: TGTGCCAGTAGGACAGGGGCACATTGGAATCAGCCCCAGCATTTT.

The chain uses TRBV11-2 and TRBJ1-1, with a tentative D call TRBD1 (5 bases). Trimming took off 5 bases at V and 0 bases at J, with 10 bases between the two ends. Germline CDR1 reads SGHAT; CDR2 reads FQNNGV. There are 14 residues in the CDR3. The CDR3 bases are TGTGCCAGCAGCCTGGGGACCCTGAACACTGAAGCTTTCTTT. Translated: CASSLGTLNTEAFF.

The chain couples TRBV7-8 to TRBJ1-3; tentative D call: TRBD1 (5 bases). V was shortened by 10 bases and J by 10 bases, with 17 bases between the two germline ends. CDR3 length: 12 amino acids. Germline V CDR1 and CDR2: SGHVS, FQNEAQ. The CDR3 sequence is CATRGGIGTIYF. The CDR3, as DNA: TGTGCCACCCGCGGGGGGATTGGGACCATATATTTT.

This chain links TRBV5-4 with TRBJ2-2, with TRBD2 matching over 11 bases. The CDR3 runs 16 residues. Trimming took 2 bases from V and 6 from J; bases not matched to a gene: 6. CDR1 and CDR2 (germline): SGHNT, YYREEE (reference sequence). For the CDR3, the DNA is TGTGCCAGCAGCTTCACTAGCGGGAGTCGATCCGGGGAGCTGTTTTTT. It codes for CASSFTSGSRSGELFF.

V and J are TRBV5-4 and TRBJ2-3, with D uncertain. The CDR3 has 14 residues. V was clipped by 4 bases and J by 0 bases, with 9 bases between them. CDR1 and CDR2 from the germline V gene are SGHNT and YYREEE (reference sequence). The CDR3 nucleotides read TGTGCCAGCAGCCCCCCTACAAGCACAGATACGCAGTATTTT. Protein sequence: CASSPPTSTDTQYF. Using reference TRBV5-4 and TRBJ2-3 for the parts outside the CDR3, the full variable domain is ETGVTQSPTHLIKTRGQQVTLRCSSQSGHNTVSWYQQALGQGPQFIFQYYREEENGRGNFPPRFSGLQFPNYSSELNVNALELDDSALYLCASSPPTSTDTQYFGPGTRLTVL.

This clone showed up just a few times. The chain combines TRBV4-1 with TRBJ2-1; D is unclear. This CDR3 has 14 amino acids. V was cut by 3 bases and J by 7 bases, with 13 bases left in between. From germline, CDR1 is MGHRA and CDR2 YSYEKL. CDR3 protein: CASSHPPYLNEQFF. The CDR3 DNA reads as TGCGCCAGCAGCCACCCCCCGTACCTGAATGAGCAGTTCTTC.

The genes are TRBV5-6 and TRBJ2-2; D uncertain. The germline V gene encodes CDR1 SGHDT and CDR2 YYEEEE. CDR3 length equals 13 residues. V gave up 6 bases and J gave up 5 bases, with 11 bases separating them. DNA of the CDR3: TGTGCCAGCACCTTCTTCGGTACCGGGGAGCTGTTTTTT. Its translation: CASTFFGTGELFF.

For this clone: Other DNA variants within this sample encode the same CDR3. The chain has TRBV4-1 and TRBJ1-5; D is possibly TRBD1 (5 bases). V lost 1 base to trimming and J lost 0 bases, with 7 bases between them. There are 15 residues in the CDR3. The germline gives CDR1 MGHRA, CDR2 YSYEKL. The CDR3 nucleotides are TGCGCCAGCAGCCAAGGACAGAATAGCAATCAGCCCCAGCATTTT. Translation gives CASSQGQNSNQPQHF.

The V gene is TRBV21-1, the J gene TRBJ1-1. TRBV21-1 is shown as a pseudogene. CDR3 size: 14 residues. CDR3 in amino acids: CASSPLEAGTEAFF. The CDR3 nucleotides are TGTGCCAGCAGCCCACTAGAGGCTGGCACTGAAGCTTTCTTT.

V usage is TRBV27 and J usage is TRBJ1-2; 11 nucleotides match TRBD1. The CDR3 sequence is 14 residues long. Losses at the gene ends were 0 bases for V and 7 bases for J; bases not matched to a gene: 1. Germline V gene lookup returns CDR1 MNHEY and CDR2 SMNVEV (reference sequence). The CDR3 bases are TGTGCCAGCAGTTTATCGGGACAGGGGGTTGGCTACACCTTC. It yields the protein CASSLSGQGVGYTF.

The chain links TRBV27 to TRBJ1-2; D is uncertain. V was trimmed by 6 bases and J by 7 bases, leaving 24 bases between them. The CDR3 is 16 amino acids. Germline CDR1 MNHEY, CDR2 SMNVEV (reference sequence). In DNA, the CDR3 is TGTGCCAGCAGGATATCCTCCGGGCTCACCCCTTTTGGCTACACCTTC. Its translation is CASRISSGLTPFGYTF.

The CDR3 spells CASSQPGTKDEQYF. The CDR3 coding sequence is TGCGCCAGCAGCCAACCCGGGACAAAGGACGAGCAGTACTTC. The chain carries TRBV4-1 and TRBJ2-7, with D perhaps TRBD1 (6 bases). Germline V gives CDR1 MGHRA, CDR2 YSYEKL. The V end lost 2 bases, the J end lost 5 bases, and 13 bases lay between the germline ends. This CDR3 spans 14 amino acids.

This rearrangement joins TRBV7-8 to TRBJ1-5; D is uncertain. Germline CDR1 and CDR2: SGHVS and FQNEAQ. The CDR3 has 15 residues. V was trimmed by 5 bases and J by 0 bases, leaving 11 bases between them. The CDR3 spells CASSPTRNSNQPQHF. The CDR3 region has the DNA TGTGCCAGCAGCCCCACGAGGAATAGCAATCAGCCCCAGCATTTT.

This chain joins TRBV11-3 and TRBJ1-1; D might be TRBD1 (5 bases). Looked up from germline, CDR1 is SGHNT and CDR2 is YENEEA. The CDR3 loop spans 17 amino acids. Trimming pared 11 bases from V and 1 base from J, leaving 26 bases between. The DNA for the CDR3 is TGTGCCTGTCACTCCCGGGACCGACCCCTTGGGAACACTGAAGCTTTCTTT. Its protein is CACHSRDRPLGNTEAFF. The full variable domain, completed using reference TRBV11-3 and TRBJ1-1, is EAGVVQSPRYKIIEKKQPVAFWCNPISGHNTLYWYLQNLGQGPELLIRYENEEAVDDSQLPKDRFSAERLKGVDSTLKIQPAELGDSAVYLCACHSRDRPLGNTEAFFGQGTRLTVV.

The J gene is TRBJ2-5, the V gene TRBV11-3, with D possibly matching TRBD1 (6 bases). CDR3 length: 13 residues. The V gene lost 7 bases and the J gene lost 2 bases, with 11 bases spanning the gap. Germline CDR1 is SGHNT and CDR2 is YENEEA. This CDR3 is CASKGDNQETQYF. As DNA, the CDR3 is TGTGCCAGCAAGGGGGACAATCAAGAGACCCAGTACTTC.

The J gene is TRBJ1-2, the V gene TRBV28; maybe TRBD1 (5 bases). CDR1 is MDHEN, CDR2 SYDVKM, per germline. With 3 bases removed from V and 6 bases from J, the gap between germline ends came to 11 bases. The CDR3 has 13 residues. The CDR3 region has the DNA TGTGCCAGCAGTTTGTCAGGGAGGGATGGCTACACCTTC. Its translation is CASSLSGRDGYTF.

This rearrangement joins TRBV4-1 to TRBJ1-2, with TRBD1 matching over 7 bases. Germline CDR1 reads MGHRA; CDR2 reads YSYEKL. The ends lost 2 bases at V and 4 bases at J; junction bases unmatched: 10. The CDR3 length is 16 residues. The DNA of the CDR3 is TGCGCCAGCAGCCAAACTAGGACAGGTCTTCGCTATGGCTACACCTTC. Encoded protein: CASSQTRTGLRYGYTF.